This is a list of T cell receptor beta chains from one sample in a study of cytomegalovirus exposure and HLA in healthy donors. Here immunoSEQ multiplex PCR was the method, and the copy in TCRdb shows in-frame clones only, minus some. The repertoire has about 130,000 clones, about two thirds of them found once; the top ten carry under 5%. Sequencing was carried out using PBMCs. The origin of the receptors is a man aged 25 to 45 in good health and CMV-seronegative. CDR3s leave out the opening cysteine and the closing phenylalanine or tryptophan. The order of the fields is CDR3 protein, D gene, V gene, J gene. D genes are given only for firm matches.

cdr3_aa: ASSGSGGAGEQF; d_call: TRBD2; v_call: TRBV2; j_call: TRBJ2-1
cdr3_aa: ASSETGYTEAF; d_call: TRBD1; v_call: TRBV6-1; j_call: TRBJ1-1
cdr3_aa: ASSPEGGTEAF; d_call: .; v_call: TRBV18; j_call: TRBJ1-1
cdr3_aa: ASFRRLADKETQY; d_call: TRBD2; v_call: TRBV2; j_call: TRBJ2-5
cdr3_aa: ATRSGDRHYEQY; d_call: TRBD1; v_call: TRBV6-5; j_call: TRBJ2-7
cdr3_aa: AWSVLRLGRYRGNYGYT; d_call: .; v_call: TRBV30; j_call: TRBJ1-2
cdr3_aa: ASSLGTGAGYGYT; d_call: TRBD1; v_call: TRBV5-6; j_call: TRBJ1-2
cdr3_aa: ASSFPKGGHRGQDEQY; d_call: TRBD1; v_call: TRBV7-9; j_call: TRBJ2-7
cdr3_aa: ASSLVAEETQY; d_call: .; v_call: TRBV7-2; j_call: TRBJ2-5
cdr3_aa: ASSPAAGSNYGYT; d_call: .; v_call: TRBV4-1; j_call: TRBJ1-2
cdr3_aa: SSSFPPRGGGDTQY; d_call: TRBD2; v_call: TRBV7-9; j_call: TRBJ2-3
cdr3_aa: ASSERQEIDTQY; d_call: .; v_call: TRBV6-1; j_call: TRBJ2-3
cdr3_aa: ASSLNSGGTDTQY; d_call: TRBD2; v_call: TRBV7-3; j_call: TRBJ2-3
cdr3_aa: ASSQERTGGVSNQPQH; d_call: TRBD1; v_call: TRBV4-3; j_call: TRBJ1-5
cdr3_aa: SARLAGEQF; d_call: .; v_call: TRBV20-1; j_call: TRBJ2-1
cdr3_aa: ASSQEGIRGGFTDTQY; d_call: TRBD2; v_call: TRBV4-2; j_call: TRBJ2-3
cdr3_aa: ASSLGGFEQY; d_call: .; v_call: TRBV5-1; j_call: TRBJ2-7
cdr3_aa: ASSQDISLSKLF; d_call: .; v_call: TRBV4-2; j_call: TRBJ1-4
cdr3_aa: ASSQGYTGELF; d_call: .; v_call: TRBV7-9; j_call: TRBJ2-2
cdr3_aa: ASRRLSSGNTIY; d_call: .; v_call: TRBV11-2; j_call: TRBJ1-3
cdr3_aa: ATSREPAGGLETQY; d_call: TRBD2; v_call: TRBV15; j_call: TRBJ2-5
cdr3_aa: ASSLRGQGFGNQPQH; d_call: TRBD1; v_call: TRBV19; j_call: TRBJ1-5
cdr3_aa: ASKGHTNSNQPQH; d_call: .; v_call: TRBV6-1; j_call: TRBJ1-5
cdr3_aa: ASRSGTGFLALAF; d_call: TRBD1; v_call: TRBV28; j_call: TRBJ1-1
cdr3_aa: ASSQEGQITEQY; d_call: TRBD1; v_call: TRBV4-1; j_call: TRBJ2-7
cdr3_aa: ASSSSHRVNTEAF; d_call: .; v_call: TRBV5-4; j_call: TRBJ1-1
cdr3_aa: ASSPGGTEWETQY; d_call: .; v_call: TRBV7-9; j_call: TRBJ2-5
cdr3_aa: ASRHPGLEQY; d_call: .; v_call: TRBV6-4; j_call: TRBJ2-7
cdr3_aa: ASSSPGQGSYEQY; d_call: TRBD1; v_call: TRBV28; j_call: TRBJ2-7
cdr3_aa: ASSDRPGRLGEKLF; d_call: .; v_call: TRBV7-2; j_call: TRBJ1-4
cdr3_aa: AIAHLPNSPLH; d_call: .; v_call: TRBV10-3; j_call: TRBJ1-6
cdr3_aa: ASSLGTGPYEQY; d_call: TRBD1; v_call: TRBV7-6; j_call: .
cdr3_aa: ASSSPALDGYT; d_call: .; v_call: TRBV28; j_call: TRBJ1-2
cdr3_aa: ASSESRRTELGEQY; d_call: .; v_call: TRBV10-1; j_call: TRBJ2-7
cdr3_aa: ASSYSRGDEQY; d_call: .; v_call: TRBV6-6; j_call: TRBJ2-7
cdr3_aa: ASIGILTVHTEAF; d_call: .; v_call: TRBV28; j_call: TRBJ1-1
cdr3_aa: ASSLDRARTEAF; d_call: TRBD1; v_call: TRBV5-1; j_call: TRBJ1-1
cdr3_aa: ASSPAGQVD; d_call: .; v_call: TRBV4-2; j_call: TRBJ2-4
cdr3_aa: ASAYDTRSGNTIY; d_call: .; v_call: TRBV5-1; j_call: TRBJ1-3
cdr3_aa: ASTHGQQETQY; d_call: .; v_call: TRBV18; j_call: TRBJ2-5
cdr3_aa: ASSVGGGLNTEAF; d_call: .; v_call: TRBV9; j_call: TRBJ1-1
cdr3_aa: ASSLGQGREAF; d_call: TRBD1; v_call: TRBV4-1; j_call: TRBJ1-1